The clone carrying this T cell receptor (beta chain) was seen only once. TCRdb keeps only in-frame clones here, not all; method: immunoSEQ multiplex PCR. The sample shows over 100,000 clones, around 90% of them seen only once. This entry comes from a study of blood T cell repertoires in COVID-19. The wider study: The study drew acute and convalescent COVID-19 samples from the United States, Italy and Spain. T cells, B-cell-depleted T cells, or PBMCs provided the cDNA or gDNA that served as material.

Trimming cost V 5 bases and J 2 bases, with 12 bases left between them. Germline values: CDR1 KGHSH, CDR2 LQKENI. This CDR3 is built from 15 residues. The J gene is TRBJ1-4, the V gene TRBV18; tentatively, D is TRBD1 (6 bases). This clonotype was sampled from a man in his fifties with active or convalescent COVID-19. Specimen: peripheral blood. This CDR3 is CASSSQGPTNEKLFF. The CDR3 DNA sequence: TGTGCCAGCTCATCGCAGGGGCCGACTAATGAAAAACTGTTTTTT.